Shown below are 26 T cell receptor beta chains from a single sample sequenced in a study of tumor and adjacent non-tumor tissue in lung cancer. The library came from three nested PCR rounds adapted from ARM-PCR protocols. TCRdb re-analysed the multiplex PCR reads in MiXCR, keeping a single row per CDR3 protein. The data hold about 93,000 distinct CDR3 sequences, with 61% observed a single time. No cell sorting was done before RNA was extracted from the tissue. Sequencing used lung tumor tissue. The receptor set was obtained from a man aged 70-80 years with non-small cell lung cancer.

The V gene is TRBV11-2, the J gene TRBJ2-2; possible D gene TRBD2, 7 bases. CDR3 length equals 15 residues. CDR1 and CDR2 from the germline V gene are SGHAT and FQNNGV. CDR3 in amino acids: CASGETGRGTVELFF. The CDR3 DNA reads TGTGCAAGCGGGGAGACAGGTCGGGGCACCGTGGAACTGTTTTTT.

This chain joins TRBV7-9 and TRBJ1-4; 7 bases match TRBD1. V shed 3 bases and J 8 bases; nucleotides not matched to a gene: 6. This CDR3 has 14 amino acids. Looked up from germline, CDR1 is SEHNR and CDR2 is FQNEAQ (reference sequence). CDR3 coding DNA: TGTGCCAGCAGCTTGACAGGGATCGGCGAAAAACTGTTTTTT. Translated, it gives CASSLTGIGEKLFF.

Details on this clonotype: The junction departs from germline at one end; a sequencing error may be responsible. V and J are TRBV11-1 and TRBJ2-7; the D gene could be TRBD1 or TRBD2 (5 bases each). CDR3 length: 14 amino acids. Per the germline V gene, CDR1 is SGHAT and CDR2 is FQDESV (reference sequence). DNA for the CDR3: TGTGCCAGCAGTTTATGGGGGAGCTTCGACGAGCACTACTTC. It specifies CASSLWGSFDEHYF.

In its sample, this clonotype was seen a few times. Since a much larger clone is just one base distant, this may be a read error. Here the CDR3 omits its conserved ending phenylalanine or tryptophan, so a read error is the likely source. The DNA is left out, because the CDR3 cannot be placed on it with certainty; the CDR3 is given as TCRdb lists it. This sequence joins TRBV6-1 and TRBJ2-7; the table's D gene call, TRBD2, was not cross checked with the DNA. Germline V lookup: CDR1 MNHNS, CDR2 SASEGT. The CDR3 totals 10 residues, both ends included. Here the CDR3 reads CASRGPALYS.

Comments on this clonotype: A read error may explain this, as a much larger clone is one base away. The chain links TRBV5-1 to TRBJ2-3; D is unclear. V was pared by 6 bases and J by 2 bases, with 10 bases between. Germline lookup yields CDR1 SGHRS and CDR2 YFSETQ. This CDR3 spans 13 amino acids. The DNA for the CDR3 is TGCGCCAGCACTCGGAGAGTCACAGATACGCAGTATTTT. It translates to CASTRRVTDTQYF.

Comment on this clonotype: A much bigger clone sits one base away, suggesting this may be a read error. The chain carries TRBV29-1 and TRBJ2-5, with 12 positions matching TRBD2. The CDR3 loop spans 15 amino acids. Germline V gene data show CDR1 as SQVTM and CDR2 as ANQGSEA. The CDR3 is CTIHLAGGPTETHYF. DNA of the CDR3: TGCACCATCCACCTAGCGGGGGGGCCGACGGAGACCCACTACTTC.

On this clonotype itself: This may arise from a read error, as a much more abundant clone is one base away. In DNA, the CDR3 is TGTGCCAGCAGTTACTCTTGGCAGGGGGTGACCCAGTACTTC. As protein: CASSYSWQGVTQYF. The chain carries TRBV6-5 and TRBJ2-5, with 7 bases fitting TRBD1. The ends lost 0 bases at V and 7 bases at J; junction bases unmatched: 5. This CDR3 contains 14 residues. Germline-derived CDR1 and CDR2 are MNHEY and SVGAGI.

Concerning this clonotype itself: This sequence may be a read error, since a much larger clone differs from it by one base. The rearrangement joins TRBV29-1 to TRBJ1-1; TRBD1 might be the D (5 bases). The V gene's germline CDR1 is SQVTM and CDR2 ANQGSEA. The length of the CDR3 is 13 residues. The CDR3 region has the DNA TGCAACGTTGATGTGGGCACAGGCACTGAAGCTTTCTTT. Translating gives CNVDVGTGTEAFF. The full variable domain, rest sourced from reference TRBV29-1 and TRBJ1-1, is SAVISQKPSRDICQRGTSLTIQCQVDSQVTMMFWYRQQPGQSLTLIATANQGSEATYESGFVIDKFPISRPNLTFSTLTVSNMSPEDSSIYLCNVDVGTGTEAFFGQGTRLTVV.

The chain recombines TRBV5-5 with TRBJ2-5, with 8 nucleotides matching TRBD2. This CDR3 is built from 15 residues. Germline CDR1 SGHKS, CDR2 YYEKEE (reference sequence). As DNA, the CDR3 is TGTACTAGCAGCTTCACGGGGGGGCCGACAGAGACCCAGTACTTC. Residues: CTSSFTGGPTETQYF. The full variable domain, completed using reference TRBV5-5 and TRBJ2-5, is DAGVTQSPTHLIKTRGQQVTLRCSPISGHKSVSWYQQVLGQGPQFIFQYYEKEERGRGNFPDRFSARQFPNYSSELNVNALLLGDSALYLCTSSFTGGPTETQYFGPGTRLLVL.

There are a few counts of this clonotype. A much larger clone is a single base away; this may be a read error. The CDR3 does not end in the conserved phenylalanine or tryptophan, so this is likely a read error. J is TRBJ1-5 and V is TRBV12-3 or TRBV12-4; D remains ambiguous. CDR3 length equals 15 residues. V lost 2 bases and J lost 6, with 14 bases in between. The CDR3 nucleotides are TGTGCCAGCAGTTTAACCGGTGGAGGGAGTCAGCCCCAGCATTAT. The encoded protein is CASSLTGGGSQPQHY.

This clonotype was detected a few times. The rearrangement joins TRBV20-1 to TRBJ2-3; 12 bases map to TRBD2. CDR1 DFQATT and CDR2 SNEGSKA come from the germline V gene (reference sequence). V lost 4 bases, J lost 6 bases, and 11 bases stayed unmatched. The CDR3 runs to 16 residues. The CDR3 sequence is CSATALLAGGPDTQYF. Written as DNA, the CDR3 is TGCAGTGCTACTGCTCTTCTAGCGGGGGGGCCGGATACGCAGTATTTT.

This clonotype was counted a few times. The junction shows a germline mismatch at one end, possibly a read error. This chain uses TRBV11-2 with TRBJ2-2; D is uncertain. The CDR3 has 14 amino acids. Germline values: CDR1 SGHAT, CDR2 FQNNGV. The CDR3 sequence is CANSPRTVTGELFF. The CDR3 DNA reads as TGTGCCAACAGCCCGAGGACGGTGACCGGGGAGCTGTTTTTT.

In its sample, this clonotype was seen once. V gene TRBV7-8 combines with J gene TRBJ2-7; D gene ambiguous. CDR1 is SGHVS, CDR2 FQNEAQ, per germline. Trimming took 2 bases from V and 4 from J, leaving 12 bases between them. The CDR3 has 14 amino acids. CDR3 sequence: CASSLTTLYYEQYF. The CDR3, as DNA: TGTGCCAGCAGCTTAACTACTCTTTATTACGAGCAGTACTTC.

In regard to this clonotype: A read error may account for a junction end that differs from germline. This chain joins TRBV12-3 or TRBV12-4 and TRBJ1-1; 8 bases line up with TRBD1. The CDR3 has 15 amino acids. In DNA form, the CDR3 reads TGTGCCTGCAGTTTAACCGGACAGGGTAGGGCTGAAGCTTTCTTT. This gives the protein CACSLTGQGRAEAFF.

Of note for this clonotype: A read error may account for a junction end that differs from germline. The CDR3 loop reads CANGNTVGGWDTDTQYF. CDR3 DNA: TGTGCCAACGGCAACACCGTTGGGGGCTGGGACACAGACACGCAGTATTTT. The chain links TRBV11-2 to TRBJ2-3, with TRBD1 as a possible D gene (6 bases). CDR3 size: 17 residues. In germline, CDR1 is SGHAT, CDR2 FQNNGV.

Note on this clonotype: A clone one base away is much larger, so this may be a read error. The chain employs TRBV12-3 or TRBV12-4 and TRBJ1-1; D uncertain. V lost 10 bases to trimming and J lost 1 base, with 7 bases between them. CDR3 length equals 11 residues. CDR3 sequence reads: CATRSNTEAFF. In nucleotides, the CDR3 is TGTGCCACGCGTTCGAACACTGAAGCTTTCTTT.

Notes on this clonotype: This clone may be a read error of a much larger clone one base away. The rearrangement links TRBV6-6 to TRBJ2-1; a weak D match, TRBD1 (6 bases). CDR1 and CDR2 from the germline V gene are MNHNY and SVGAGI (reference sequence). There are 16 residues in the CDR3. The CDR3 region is CASSYSWGRSYNEKFF. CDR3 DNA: TGTGCCAGCAGTTACTCGTGGGGGCGCTCCTACAATGAGAAGTTCTTC.

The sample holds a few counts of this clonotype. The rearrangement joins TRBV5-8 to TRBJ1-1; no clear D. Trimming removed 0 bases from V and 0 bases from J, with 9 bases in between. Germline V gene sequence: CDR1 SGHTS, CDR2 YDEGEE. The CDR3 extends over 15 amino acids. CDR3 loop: CASSLDRVMNTEAFF. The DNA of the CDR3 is TGTGCCAGCAGCTTGGATCGTGTCATGAACACTGAAGCTTTCTTT. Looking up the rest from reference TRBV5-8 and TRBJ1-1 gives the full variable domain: EAGVTQSPTHLIKTRGQQATLRCSPISGHTSVYWYQQALGLGLQFLLWYDEGEERNRGNFPPRFSGRQFPNYSSELNVNALELEDSALYLCASSLDRVMNTEAFFGQGTRLTVV.

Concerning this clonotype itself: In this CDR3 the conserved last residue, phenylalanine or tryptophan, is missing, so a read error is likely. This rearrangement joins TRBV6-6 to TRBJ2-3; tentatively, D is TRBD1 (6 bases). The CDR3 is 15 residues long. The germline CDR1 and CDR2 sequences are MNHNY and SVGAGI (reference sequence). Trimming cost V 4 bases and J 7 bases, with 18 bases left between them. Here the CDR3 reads CASSSGQLGAHTQYY. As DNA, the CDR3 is TGTGCCAGCAGTTCTGGACAGTTAGGTGCACATACGCAGTATTAT.

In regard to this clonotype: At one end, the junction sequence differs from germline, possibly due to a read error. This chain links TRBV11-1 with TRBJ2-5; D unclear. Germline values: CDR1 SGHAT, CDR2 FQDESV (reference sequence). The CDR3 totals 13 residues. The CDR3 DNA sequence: TGTGCCGGCAGCCCGGACGGAATCGAGACCCATTACTTC. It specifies CAGSPDGIETHYF.

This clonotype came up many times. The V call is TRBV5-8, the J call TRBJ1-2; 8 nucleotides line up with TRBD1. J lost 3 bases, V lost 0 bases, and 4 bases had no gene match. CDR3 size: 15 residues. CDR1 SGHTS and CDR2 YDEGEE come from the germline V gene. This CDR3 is CASSLAGTGYYGYTF. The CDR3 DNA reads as TGTGCCAGCAGCTTGGCCGGGACAGGCTACTATGGCTACACCTTC.

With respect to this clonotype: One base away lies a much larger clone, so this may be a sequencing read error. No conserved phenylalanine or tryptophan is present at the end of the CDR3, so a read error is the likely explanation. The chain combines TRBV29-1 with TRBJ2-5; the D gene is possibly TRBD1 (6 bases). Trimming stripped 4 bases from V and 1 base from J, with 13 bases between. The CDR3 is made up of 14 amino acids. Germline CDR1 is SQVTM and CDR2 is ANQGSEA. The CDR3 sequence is CSVAPRGTQETQYS. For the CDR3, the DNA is TGCAGCGTTGCCCCCAGGGGCACCCAAGAGACCCAGTACTCC.

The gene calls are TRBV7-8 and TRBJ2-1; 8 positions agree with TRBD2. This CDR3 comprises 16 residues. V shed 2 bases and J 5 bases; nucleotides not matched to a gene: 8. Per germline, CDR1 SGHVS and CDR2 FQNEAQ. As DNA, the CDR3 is TGTGCCAGCAGCTTAACCAGCGCGGGGGGACACAATGAGCAGTTCTTC. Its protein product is CASSLTSAGGHNEQFF.

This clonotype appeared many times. CDR3 region: CASSLVGAAEAFF. CDR3 coding DNA: TGTGCCAGCAGCTTGGTAGGGGCGGCTGAAGCTTTCTTT. The V call is TRBV5-6, the J call TRBJ1-1; TRBD1 is a possible D gene (5 bases). Trimming pared 0 bases from V and 6 bases from J, leaving 9 bases between. The CDR3 is 13 residues long. CDR1 and CDR2 from the germline V gene are SGHDT and YYEEEE.

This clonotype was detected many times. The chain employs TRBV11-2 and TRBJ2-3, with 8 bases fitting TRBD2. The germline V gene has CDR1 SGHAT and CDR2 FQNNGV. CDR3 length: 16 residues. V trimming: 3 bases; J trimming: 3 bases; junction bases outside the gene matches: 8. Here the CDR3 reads CASSFRVAGMTDTQYF. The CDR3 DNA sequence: TGTGCCAGCAGCTTCAGAGTAGCGGGGATGACAGATACGCAGTATTTT.

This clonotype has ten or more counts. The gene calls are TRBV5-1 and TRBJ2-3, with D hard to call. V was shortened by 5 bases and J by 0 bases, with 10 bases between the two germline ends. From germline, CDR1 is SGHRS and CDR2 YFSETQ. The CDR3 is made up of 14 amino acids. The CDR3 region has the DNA TGCGCCAGCAGAAGAGCTCATAGCACAGATACGCAGTATTTT. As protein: CASRRAHSTDTQYF.